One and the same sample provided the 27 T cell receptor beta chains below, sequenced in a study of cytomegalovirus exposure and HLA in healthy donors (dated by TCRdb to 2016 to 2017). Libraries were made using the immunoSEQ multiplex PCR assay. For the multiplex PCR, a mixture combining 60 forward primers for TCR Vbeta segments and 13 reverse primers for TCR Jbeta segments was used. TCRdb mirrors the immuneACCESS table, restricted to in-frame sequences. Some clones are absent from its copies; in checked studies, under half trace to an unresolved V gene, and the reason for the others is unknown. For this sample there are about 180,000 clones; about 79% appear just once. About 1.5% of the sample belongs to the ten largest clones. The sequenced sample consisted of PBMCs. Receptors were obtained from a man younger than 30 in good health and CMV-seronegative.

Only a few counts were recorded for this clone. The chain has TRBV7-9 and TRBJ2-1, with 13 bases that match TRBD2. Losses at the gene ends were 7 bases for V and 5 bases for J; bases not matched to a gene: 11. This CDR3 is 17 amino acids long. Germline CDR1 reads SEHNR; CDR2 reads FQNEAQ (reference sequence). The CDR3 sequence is CASKLAGGPGHDNEQFF. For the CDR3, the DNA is TGTGCCAGCAAACTAGCGGGGGGGCCGGGGCACGACAATGAGCAGTTCTTC.

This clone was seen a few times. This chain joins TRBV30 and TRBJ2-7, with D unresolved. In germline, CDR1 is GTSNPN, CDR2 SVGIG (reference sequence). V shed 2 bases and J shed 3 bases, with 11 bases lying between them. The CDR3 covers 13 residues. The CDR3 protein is CAWSTVGVYEQYF. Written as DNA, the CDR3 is TGTGCCTGGAGTACGGTGGGCGTCTACGAGCAGTACTTC.

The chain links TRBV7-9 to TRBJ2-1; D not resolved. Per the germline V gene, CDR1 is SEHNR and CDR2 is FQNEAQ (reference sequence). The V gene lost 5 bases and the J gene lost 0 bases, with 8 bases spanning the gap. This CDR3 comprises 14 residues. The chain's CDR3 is CASSRVSSYNEQFF. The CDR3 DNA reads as TGTGCCAGCAGCCGGGTGAGCTCCTACAATGAGCAGTTCTTC.

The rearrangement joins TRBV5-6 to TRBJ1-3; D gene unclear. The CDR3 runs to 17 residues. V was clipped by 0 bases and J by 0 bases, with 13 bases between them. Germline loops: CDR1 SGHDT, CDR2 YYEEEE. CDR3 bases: TGTGCCAGCAGCTTGGGTCAGGTCCCTCTCTCTGGAAACACCATATATTTT. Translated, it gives CASSLGQVPLSGNTIYF.

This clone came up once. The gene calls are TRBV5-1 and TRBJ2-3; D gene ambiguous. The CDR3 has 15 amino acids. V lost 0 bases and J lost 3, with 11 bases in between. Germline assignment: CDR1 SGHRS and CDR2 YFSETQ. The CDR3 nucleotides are TGCGCCAGCAGCTTGGATCTGCAACTGACAGATACGCAGTATTTT. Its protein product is CASSLDLQLTDTQYF.

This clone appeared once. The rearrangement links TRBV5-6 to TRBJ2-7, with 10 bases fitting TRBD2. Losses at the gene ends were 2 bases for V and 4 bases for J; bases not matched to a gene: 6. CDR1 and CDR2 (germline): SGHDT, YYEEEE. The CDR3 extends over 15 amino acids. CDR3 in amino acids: CASSFRLAGWYEQYF. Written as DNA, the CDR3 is TGTGCCAGCAGCTTCAGACTAGCGGGTTGGTACGAGCAGTACTTC.

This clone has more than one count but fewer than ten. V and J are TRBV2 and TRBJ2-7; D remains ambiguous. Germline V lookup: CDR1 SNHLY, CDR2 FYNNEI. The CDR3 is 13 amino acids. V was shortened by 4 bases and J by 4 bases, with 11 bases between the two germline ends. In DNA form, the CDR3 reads TGTGCCAGCAGTGCAGTGCCAGGATACGAGCAGTACTTC. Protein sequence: CASSAVPGYEQYF. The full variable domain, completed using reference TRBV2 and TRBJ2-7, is EPEVTQTPSHQVTQMGQEVILRCVPISNHLYFYWYRQILGQKVEFLVSFYNNEISEKSEIFDDQFSVERPDGSNFTLKIRSTKLEDSAMYFCASSAVPGYEQYFGPGTRLTVT.

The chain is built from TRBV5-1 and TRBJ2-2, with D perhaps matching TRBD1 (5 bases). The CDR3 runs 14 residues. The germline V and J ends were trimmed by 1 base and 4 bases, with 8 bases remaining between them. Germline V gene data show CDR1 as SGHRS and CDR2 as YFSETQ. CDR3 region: CASSLRGGTGELFF. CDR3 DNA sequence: TGCGCCAGCAGCTTGAGGGGCGGCACCGGGGAGCTGTTTTTT.

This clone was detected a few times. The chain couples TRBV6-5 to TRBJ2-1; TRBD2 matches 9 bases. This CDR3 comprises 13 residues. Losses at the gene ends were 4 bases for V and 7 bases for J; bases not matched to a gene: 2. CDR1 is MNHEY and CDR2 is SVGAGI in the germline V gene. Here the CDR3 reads CASSFSGGNEQFF. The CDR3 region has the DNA TGTGCCAGCAGTTTTAGCGGGGGAAATGAGCAGTTCTTC.

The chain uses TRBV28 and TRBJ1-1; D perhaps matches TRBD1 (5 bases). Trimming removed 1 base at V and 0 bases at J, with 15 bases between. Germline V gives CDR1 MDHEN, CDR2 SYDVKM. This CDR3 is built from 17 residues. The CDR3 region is CASSLLRVGLLNTEAFF. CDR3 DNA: TGTGCCAGCAGTTTATTGAGAGTGGGACTCCTGAACACTGAAGCTTTCTTT.

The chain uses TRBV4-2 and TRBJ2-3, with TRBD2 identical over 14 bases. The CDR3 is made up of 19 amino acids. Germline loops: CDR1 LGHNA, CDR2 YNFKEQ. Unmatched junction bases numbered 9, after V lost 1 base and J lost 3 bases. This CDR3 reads CASSQGPSGLAGETDTQYF. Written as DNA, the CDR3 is TGTGCCAGCAGCCAAGGCCCTTCGGGACTAGCGGGGGAAACAGATACGCAGTATTTT.

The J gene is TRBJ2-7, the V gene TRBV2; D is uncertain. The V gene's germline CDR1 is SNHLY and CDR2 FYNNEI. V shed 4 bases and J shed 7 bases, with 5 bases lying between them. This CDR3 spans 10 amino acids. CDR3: CASSVREQYF. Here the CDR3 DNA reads TGTGCCAGCAGTGTGAGGGAGCAGTACTTC. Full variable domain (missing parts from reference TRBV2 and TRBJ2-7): EPEVTQTPSHQVTQMGQEVILRCVPISNHLYFYWYRQILGQKVEFLVSFYNNEISEKSEIFDDQFSVERPDGSNFTLKIRSTKLEDSAMYFCASSVREQYFGPGTRLTVT.

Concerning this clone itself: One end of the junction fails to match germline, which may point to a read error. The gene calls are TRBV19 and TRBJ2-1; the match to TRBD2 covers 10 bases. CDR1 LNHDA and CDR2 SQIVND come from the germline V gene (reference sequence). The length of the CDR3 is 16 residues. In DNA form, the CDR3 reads TGTGCCAGTAGAATAGGGGTAGCGGGGGGCTACAATGAGCAGTTCTTC. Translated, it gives CASRIGVAGGYNEQFF.

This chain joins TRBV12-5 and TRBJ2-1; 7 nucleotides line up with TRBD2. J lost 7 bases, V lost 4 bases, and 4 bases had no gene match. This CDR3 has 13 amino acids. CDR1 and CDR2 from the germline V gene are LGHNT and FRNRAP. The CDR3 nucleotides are TGTGCTAGTGGTTCCGGGACTATGAATGAGCAGTTCTTC. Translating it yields CASGSGTMNEQFF.

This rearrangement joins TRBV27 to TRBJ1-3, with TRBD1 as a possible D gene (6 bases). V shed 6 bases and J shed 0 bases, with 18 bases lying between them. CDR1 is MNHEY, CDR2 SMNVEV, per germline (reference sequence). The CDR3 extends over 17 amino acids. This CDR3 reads CASSPGRGGGSGNTIYF. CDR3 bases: TGTGCCAGCAGCCCGGGGAGGGGGGGTGGCTCTGGAAACACCATATATTTT.

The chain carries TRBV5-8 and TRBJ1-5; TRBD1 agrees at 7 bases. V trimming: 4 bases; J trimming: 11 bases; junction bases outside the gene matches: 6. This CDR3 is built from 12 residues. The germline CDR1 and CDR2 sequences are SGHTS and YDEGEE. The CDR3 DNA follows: TGTGCCAGCAGCGCCGATCAGGGGGCCCAGCATTTT. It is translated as CASSADQGAQHF.

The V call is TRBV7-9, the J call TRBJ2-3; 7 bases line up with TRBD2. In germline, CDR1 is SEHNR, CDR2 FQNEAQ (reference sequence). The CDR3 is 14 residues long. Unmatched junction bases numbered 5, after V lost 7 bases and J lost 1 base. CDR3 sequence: CASKWEGGTDTQYF. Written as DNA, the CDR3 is TGTGCCAGCAAATGGGAGGGAGGCACAGATACGCAGTATTTT. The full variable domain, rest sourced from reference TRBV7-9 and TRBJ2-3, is DTGVSQNPRHKITKRGQNVTFRCDPISEHNRLYWYRQTLGQGPEFLTYFQNEAQLEKSRLLSDRFSAERPKGSFSTLEIQRTEQGDSAMYLCASKWEGGTDTQYFGPGTRLTVL.

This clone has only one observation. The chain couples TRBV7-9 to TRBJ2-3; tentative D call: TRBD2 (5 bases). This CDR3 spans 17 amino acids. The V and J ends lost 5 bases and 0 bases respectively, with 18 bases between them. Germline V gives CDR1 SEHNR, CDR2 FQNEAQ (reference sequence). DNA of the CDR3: TGTGCCAGCAGCGCACCACGGCCGGGAATTAGCACAGATACGCAGTATTTT. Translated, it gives CASSAPRPGISTDTQYF.

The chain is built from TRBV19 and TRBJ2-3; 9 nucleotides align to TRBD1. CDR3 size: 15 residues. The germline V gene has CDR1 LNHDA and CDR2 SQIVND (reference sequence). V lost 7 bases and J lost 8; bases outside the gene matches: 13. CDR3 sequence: CASTAGGQGSGTQYF. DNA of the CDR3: TGTGCCAGTACCGCAGGGGGACAGGGATCGGGTACGCAGTATTTT. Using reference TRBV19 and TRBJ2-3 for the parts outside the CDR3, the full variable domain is DGGITQSPKYLFRKEGQNVTLSCEQNLNHDAMYWYRQDPGQGLRLIYYSQIVNDFQKGDIAEGYSVSREKKESFPLTVTSAQKNPTAFYLCASTAGGQGSGTQYFGPGTRLTVL.

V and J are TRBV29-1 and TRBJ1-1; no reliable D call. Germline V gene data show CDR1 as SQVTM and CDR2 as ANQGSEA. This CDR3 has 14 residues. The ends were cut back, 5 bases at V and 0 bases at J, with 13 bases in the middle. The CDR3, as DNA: TGCAGCGTTTTAAGGAGACCATTGAACACTGAAGCTTTCTTT. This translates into CSVLRRPLNTEAFF.

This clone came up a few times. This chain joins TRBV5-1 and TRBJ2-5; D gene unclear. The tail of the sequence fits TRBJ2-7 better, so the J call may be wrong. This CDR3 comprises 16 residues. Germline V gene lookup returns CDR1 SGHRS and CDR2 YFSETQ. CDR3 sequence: CASSLLSRGTGGEQYF. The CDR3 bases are TGCGCCAGCAGCTTGTTGTCCCGCGGAACGGGTGGCGAGCAGTACTTC.

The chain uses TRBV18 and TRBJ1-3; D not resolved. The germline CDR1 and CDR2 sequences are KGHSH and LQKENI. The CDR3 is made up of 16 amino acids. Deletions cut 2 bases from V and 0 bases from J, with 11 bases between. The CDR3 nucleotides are TGTGCCAGCTCACCAGGGCAGCTCAGCTCTGGAAACACCATATATTTT. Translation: CASSPGQLSSGNTIYF.

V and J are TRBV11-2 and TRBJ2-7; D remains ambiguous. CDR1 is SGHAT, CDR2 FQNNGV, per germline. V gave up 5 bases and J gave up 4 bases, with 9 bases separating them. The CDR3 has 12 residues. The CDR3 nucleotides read TGTGCCAGCAGCGCCCTATCGTACGAGCAGTACTTC. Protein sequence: CASSALSYEQYF.

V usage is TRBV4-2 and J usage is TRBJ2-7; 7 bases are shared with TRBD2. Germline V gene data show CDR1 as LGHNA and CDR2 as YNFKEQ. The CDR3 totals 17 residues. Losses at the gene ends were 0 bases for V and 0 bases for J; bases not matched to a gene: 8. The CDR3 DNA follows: TGTGCCAGCAGCCAAGATGGAGGAGCGGGGAGCTCCTACGAGCAGTACTTC. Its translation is CASSQDGGAGSSYEQYF.

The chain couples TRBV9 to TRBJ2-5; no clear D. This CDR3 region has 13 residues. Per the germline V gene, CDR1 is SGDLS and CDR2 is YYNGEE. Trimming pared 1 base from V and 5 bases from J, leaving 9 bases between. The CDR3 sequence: CASSVRVRETQYF. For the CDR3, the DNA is TGTGCCAGCAGCGTAAGAGTCCGGGAGACCCAGTACTTC.

DNA for the CDR3: TGTGCCAGCAGCCCTTTAGGGGACAGTGGAAACACCATATATTTT. Its protein product is CASSPLGDSGNTIYF. The rearrangement uses TRBV5-6 and TRBJ1-3, with TRBD1 identical over 7 bases. The CDR3 is made up of 15 amino acids. Germline loops: CDR1 SGHDT, CDR2 YYEEEE. V was clipped by 4 bases and J by 3 bases; unmatched bases: 7. Full variable domain (rest looked up from reference TRBV5-6 and TRBJ1-3): DAGVTQSPTHLIKTRGQQVTLRCSPKSGHDTVSWYQQALGQGPQFIFQYYEEEERQRGNFPDRFSGHQFPNYSSELNVNALLLGDSALYLCASSPLGDSGNTIYFGEGSWLTVV.

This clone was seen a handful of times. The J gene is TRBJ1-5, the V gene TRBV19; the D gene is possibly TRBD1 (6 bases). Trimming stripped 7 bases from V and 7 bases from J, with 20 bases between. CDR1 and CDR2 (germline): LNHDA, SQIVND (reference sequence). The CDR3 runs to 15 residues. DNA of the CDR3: TGTGCCAGTATGACGTGGGGGCCATGGCTCCAGCCCCAGCATTTT. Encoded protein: CASMTWGPWLQPQHF.